This passage covers 22 T cell receptor beta chains from one sample sequenced in a study of shared clonotypes between healthy human individuals (dated by TCRdb to the early 2020s). The library was generated by the immunoSEQ multiplex PCR assay. TCRdb took over this immuneACCESS table, retaining in-frame rearrangements with V and J assigned. Such tables are incomplete; in checked studies, under half of the missing clones stem from an unresolved V gene, and the remainder is unexplained. The sample data list 1.4 million to 1.5 million clones, and roughly 96% of these were observed just once. The top ten clones comprise 1.2% of the sample. Specimen: naive CD4+ T cells sorted from blood. Read against the paper, the sample's cell subset or site label means: CD45RA+ positively selected. The origin of the receptors is a man in his thirties or forties in good health.

V gene TRBV5-4 combines with J gene TRBJ2-1, with 7 bases that match TRBD2. Per germline, CDR1 SGHNT and CDR2 YYREEE (reference sequence). After removal of 1 base from V and 9 bases from J, the junction contained 7 bases not matched to a gene. The length of the CDR3 is 14 residues. CDR3 bases: TGTGCCAGCAGCTTGACTACTAGCGATGGTGAGCAGTTCTTC. Translated, it gives CASSLTTSDGEQFF.

The chain employs TRBV18 and TRBJ2-2; D gene uncertain. V was pared by 2 bases and J by 0 bases, with 7 bases between. The CDR3 contains 15 residues. The germline gives CDR1 KGHSH, CDR2 LQKENI. Written as DNA, the CDR3 is TGTGCCAGCTCACCAACGTCGACGAACACCGGGGAGCTGTTTTTT. Protein product: CASSPTSTNTGELFF.

The chain carries TRBV30 and TRBJ1-3; D possibly corresponds to TRBD1 (6 bases). Trimming removed 0 bases at V and 8 bases at J, with 11 bases between. There are 13 residues in the CDR3. Looked up from germline, CDR1 is GTSNPN and CDR2 is SVGIG (reference sequence). For the CDR3, the DNA is TGTGCCTGGAGTGTAGGGGGGCTAGACACCATATATTTT. It translates to CAWSVGGLDTIYF. Variable domain in full (rest from reference TRBV30 and TRBJ1-3): SQTIHQWPATLVQPVGSPLSLECTVEGTSNPNLYWYRQAAGRGLQLLFYSVGIGQISSEVPQNLSASRPQDRQFILSSKKLLLSDSGFYLCAWSVGGLDTIYFGEGSWLTVV.

Points on this clone: Other nucleotide sequences in the sample specify the same CDR3. The chain joins TRBV7-9 to TRBJ2-1; TRBD1 matches at 10 bases. This CDR3 spans 14 amino acids. With 5 bases clipped from V and 4 bases from J, the junction kept 2 bases outside the gene matches. Germline V gene data show CDR1 as SEHNR and CDR2 as FQNEAQ (reference sequence). CDR3 in amino acids: CASSPGQGYNEQFF. The CDR3 bases are TGTGCCAGCAGCCCGGGACAGGGGTACAATGAGCAGTTCTTC.

The gene calls are TRBV18 and TRBJ1-1; TRBD1 aligns across 7 bases. The V gene end was trimmed by 1 base and the J gene end by 0 bases; junction bases not matched to a gene: 11. From germline, CDR1 is KGHSH and CDR2 LQKENI. The CDR3 runs to 18 residues. The chain's CDR3 is CASSPRQGQHPMNTEAFF. The CDR3 DNA reads as TGTGCCAGCTCACCACGACAGGGCCAACACCCCATGAACACTGAAGCTTTCTTT.

The genes are TRBV5-1 and TRBJ2-7; 7 bases line up with TRBD1. This CDR3 spans 14 amino acids. V dropped 5 bases and J dropped 5; count of bases not matched to a gene: 10. Germline CDR1 reads SGHRS; CDR2 reads YFSETQ. CDR3 DNA: TGCGCCAGCAGTAACGACAGGGCCTCGGACGAGCAGTACTTC. Translating gives CASSNDRASDEQYF.

The rearrangement joins TRBV5-1 to TRBJ2-3; 8 bases are a match to TRBD1. CDR1 is SGHRS and CDR2 is YFSETQ in the germline V gene. The CDR3 runs 17 residues. V dropped 0 bases and J dropped 1; count of bases not matched to a gene: 7. The CDR3 bases are TGCGCCAGCAGCTTGGCTACGACAGGGGTGGGCACAGATACGCAGTATTTT. It encodes CASSLATTGVGTDTQYF.

V is TRBV7-6 and J is TRBJ2-7, with 8 positions matching TRBD2. The CDR3 is made up of 14 amino acids. CDR1 is SGHVS, CDR2 FNYEAQ, per germline. J was trimmed by 6 bases and V by 5 bases; bases with no gene match: 9. This CDR3 reads CASSVPGLVSEQYF. CDR3 nucleotide sequence: TGTGCCAGCAGCGTACCGGGACTAGTAAGCGAGCAGTACTTC.

This clone turned up a few times. The chain links TRBV18 to TRBJ1-3; tentatively, D is TRBD1 (5 bases). The CDR3 length is 16 residues. Trimming left V 2 bases short and J 2 bases short, with 13 bases between. Germline assignment: CDR1 KGHSH and CDR2 LQKENI. CDR3 amino acids: CASSPMQGTPGNTIYF. In DNA form, the CDR3 reads TGTGCCAGCTCACCAATGCAGGGAACCCCTGGAAACACCATATATTTT.

CDR3 sequence: CASSVGSSGGSNEQFF. CDR3 DNA: TGTGCCAGCAGCGTAGGATCTAGCGGGGGATCCAATGAGCAGTTCTTC. This chain uses TRBV9 with TRBJ2-1; the match to TRBD2 covers 10 bases. The CDR3 covers 16 residues. The ends lost 0 bases at V and 6 bases at J; junction bases unmatched: 6. Per germline, CDR1 SGDLS and CDR2 YYNGEE.

This clone was seen a single time. The chain recombines TRBV11-3 with TRBJ2-3; unclear D gene. V was pared by 0 bases and J by 8 bases, with 6 bases between. The germline gives CDR1 SGHNT, CDR2 YENEEA. This CDR3 is 12 amino acids long. The CDR3: CASSLDRRTQYF. The CDR3 DNA follows: TGTGCCAGCAGCTTAGATCGTCGTACGCAGTATTTT. The full variable domain, with the rest looked up from reference TRBV11-3 and TRBJ2-3, is EAGVVQSPRYKIIEKKQPVAFWCNPISGHNTLYWYLQNLGQGPELLIRYENEEAVDDSQLPKDRFSAERLKGVDSTLKIQPAELGDSAVYLCASSLDRRTQYFGPGTRLTVL.

This chain links TRBV28 with TRBJ2-1, with 13 positions matching TRBD2. Germline V gives CDR1 MDHEN, CDR2 SYDVKM. This CDR3 is built from 19 residues. V gave up 6 bases and J gave up 0 bases; unmatched junction bases: 11. The chain's CDR3 is CASSTRTSGSLGSYNEQFF. The DNA of the CDR3 is TGTGCCAGCAGCACACGGACTAGCGGGAGTTTAGGCTCCTACAATGAGCAGTTCTTC.

This clone was detected only once. This chain connects TRBV7-8 to TRBJ2-7; no clear D gene. With 0 bases removed from V and 4 bases from J, the gap between germline ends came to 13 bases. CDR1 and CDR2 (germline): SGHVS, FQNEAQ. The CDR3 length is 15 residues. The DNA for the CDR3 is TGTGCCAGCAGCTTAGCGCTCTCGGGCGGATACGAGCAGTACTTC. Its protein product is CASSLALSGGYEQYF.

The rearrangement links TRBV29-1 to TRBJ2-2, with D hard to call. Trimming stripped 1 base from V and 1 base from J, with 7 bases between. The CDR3 has 14 amino acids. Looked up from germline, CDR1 is SQVTM and CDR2 is ANQGSEA. The CDR3 spells CSVEGRKNTGELFF. In DNA, the CDR3 is TGCAGCGTTGAAGGTCGAAAGAACACCGGGGAGCTGTTTTTT.

The chain employs TRBV7-2 and TRBJ2-1, with D possibly being TRBD2 (7 bases). Germline assignment: CDR1 SGHTA and CDR2 FQGNSA. The germline V and J ends were trimmed by 1 base and 9 bases, with 10 bases remaining between them. This CDR3 has 13 amino acids. The CDR3 protein is CASSLVGGAEQFF. DNA for the CDR3: TGTGCCAGCAGCTTAGTGGGGGGGGCTGAGCAGTTCTTC. The full variable domain, in which reference TRBV7-2 and TRBJ2-1 provide the parts outside the CDR3, is GAGVSQSPSNKVTEKGKDVELRCDPISGHTALYWYRQSLGQGLEFLIYFQGNSAPDKSGLPSDRFSAERTGGSVSTLTIQRTQQEDSAVYLCASSLVGGAEQFFGPGTRLTVL.

With regard to this clone: This sample also contains other DNA sequences that code for the same CDR3. The chain joins TRBV18 to TRBJ2-5; D is undetermined. V was pared by 6 bases and J by 3 bases, with 5 bases between. Germline values: CDR1 KGHSH, CDR2 LQKENI. The CDR3 sequence is 11 residues long. The CDR3 DNA follows: TGTGCCAGCTCCCAAAAAGAGACCCAGTACTTC. It yields the protein CASSQKETQYF.

The chain recombines TRBV27 with TRBJ2-5; 10 bases are shared with TRBD2. Germline trimming cut 6 bases from V and 0 bases from J; bases unmatched to any gene: 16. The germline gives CDR1 MNHEY, CDR2 SMNVEV (reference sequence). The CDR3 length is 19 residues. CDR3 bases: TGTGCCAGCAGCCGTCACAAGACTAGCGGGCCAGGGTACCAAGAGACCCAGTACTTC. Translating it yields CASSRHKTSGPGYQETQYF.

The chain uses TRBV28 and TRBJ1-3; TRBD1 might be the D (6 bases). The CDR3 contains 16 residues. Germline lookup yields CDR1 MDHEN and CDR2 SYDVKM. The ends were cut back, 5 bases at V and 0 bases at J, with 14 bases in the middle. CDR3 coding DNA: TGTGCCAGCAGTCCCCCCGGGACATTCTCTGGAAACACCATATATTTT. As protein: CASSPPGTFSGNTIYF.

The CDR3: CASSPQRLDRFQETQYF. CDR3 coding DNA: TGTGCCAGCTCACCACAACGGCTGGACAGGTTCCAAGAGACCCAGTACTTC. The V and J genes are TRBV18 and TRBJ2-5, with 7 nucleotides matching TRBD1. Germline assignment: CDR1 KGHSH and CDR2 LQKENI. V gave up 1 base and J gave up 1 base; unmatched junction bases: 9. CDR3 length: 17 residues.

The rearrangement joins TRBV11-2 to TRBJ1-5; unclear D gene. Germline assignment: CDR1 SGHAT and CDR2 FQNNGV. Between the trimmed V and J ends, which lost 1 base and 5 bases, there was a span of 9 bases. This CDR3 contains 14 residues. CDR3 sequence: CASSLGAFYQPQHF. CDR3 bases: TGTGCCAGCAGCTTAGGGGCTTTTTATCAGCCCCAGCATTTT.

This chain connects TRBV5-1 to TRBJ2-1; unclear D gene. The CDR3 covers 17 residues. Looked up from germline, CDR1 is SGHRS and CDR2 is YFSETQ. V was cut by 4 bases and J by 4 bases, with 21 bases left in between. The CDR3 loop reads CASSPSLPAQRYNEQFF. CDR3 DNA sequence: TGCGCCAGCAGCCCCAGCTTGCCAGCTCAAAGGTACAATGAGCAGTTCTTC. Together with reference TRBV5-1 and TRBJ2-1, the CDR3 gives the full variable domain: KAGVTQTPRYLIKTRGQQVTLSCSPISGHRSVSWYQQTPGQGLQFLFEYFSETQRNKGNFPGRFSGRQFSNSRSEMNVSTLELGDSALYLCASSPSLPAQRYNEQFFGPGTRLTVL.

To note about this clone: Other DNA sequences in this specimen translate into the identical CDR3. The chain joins TRBV18 to TRBJ1-4; D is uncertain. The ends were cut back, 1 base at V and 5 bases at J, with 2 bases in the middle. This CDR3 has 12 residues. Germline CDR1 is KGHSH and CDR2 is LQKENI. Written as DNA, the CDR3 is TGTGCCAGCTCACCACGGAATGAAAAACTGTTTTTT. This gives the protein CASSPRNEKLFF.